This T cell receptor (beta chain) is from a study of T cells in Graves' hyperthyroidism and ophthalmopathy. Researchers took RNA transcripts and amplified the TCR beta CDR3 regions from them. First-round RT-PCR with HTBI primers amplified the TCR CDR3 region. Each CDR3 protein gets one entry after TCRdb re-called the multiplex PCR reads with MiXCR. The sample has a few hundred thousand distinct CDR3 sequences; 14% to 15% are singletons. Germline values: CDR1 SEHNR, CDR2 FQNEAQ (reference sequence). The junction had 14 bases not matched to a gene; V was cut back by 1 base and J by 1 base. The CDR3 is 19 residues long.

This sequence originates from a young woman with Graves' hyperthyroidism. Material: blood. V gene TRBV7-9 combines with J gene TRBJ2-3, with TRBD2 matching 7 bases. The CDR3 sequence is CASSLEPYLAGVGTDTQYF. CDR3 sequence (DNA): TGTGCCAGCAGCTTAGAACCTTACCTGGCGGGAGTGGGCACAGATACGCAGTATTTT.